The present T cell receptor (beta chain) was sequenced within a study of shared clonotypes between healthy human individuals. Study at large: Plates per donor: three CD4 naive, three CD4 memory, two CD8 naive, one CD8 memory.

V was pared by 5 bases and J by 9 bases, with 10 bases of the junction left unmatched. This CDR3 has 15 amino acids. Germline loops: CDR1 PRHDT, CDR2 FYEKMQ (reference sequence). CD8 cells classed as naive were CD45RO-negative and positively selected for CCR7, excluding terminally differentiated effector memory CD45RA+ cells. Measured with immunoSEQ multiplex PCR; TCRdb has only the in-frame clones, and not every one. The repertoire holds about 2.1 million clones, about 92% seen once, with about 1.5% in the top ten. The rearrangement joins TRBV13 to TRBJ2-1; 10 bases are a match to TRBD1. Sequencing was carried out using naive CD8+ T cells from PBMCs. The clonotype originates from a man younger than 35 in good health. Some clones in this sample may be carry-over from other donors' samples. CDR3 protein: CASSPSGTGVSEQFF. The CDR3 nucleotides are TGTGCCAGCAGCCCCTCCGGGACAGGGGTGAGTGAGCAGTTCTTC. Drawing the rest from reference TRBV13 and TRBJ2-1, the complete variable domain is AAGVIQSPRHLIKEKRETATLKCYPIPRHDTVYWYQQGPGQDPQFLISFYEKMQSDKGSIPDRFSAQQFSDYHSELNMSSLELGDSALYFCASSPSGTGVSEQFFGPGTRLTVL.